This entry lists 16 T cell receptor beta chains sequenced from one sample in a study of cytomegalovirus exposure and HLA in healthy donors. With 60 Vbeta and 13 Jbeta primers, the PCR was carried out. Only in-frame clones appear in the TCRdb table, and some are missing; sequencing was by immunoSEQ multiplex PCR. The sample records approximately 150,000 clones, about 71% being singletons. The source material was PBMCs. These receptors originate from a woman aged 25-40 years in good health and CMV-seronegative.

This clone was recorded a few times. The V call is TRBV28, the J call TRBJ2-3; 9 bases are a match to TRBD2. J gave up 1 base and V 4 bases, and 3 bases lay outside the gene matches. The CDR3 is 15 residues long. CDR1 is MDHEN and CDR2 is SYDVKM in the germline V gene. CDR3 sequence (DNA): TGTGCCAGCAGTTCCAAGCGGGAGGGCACAGATACGCAGTATTTT. Translated: CASSSKREGTDTQYF.

The V call is TRBV7-3, the J call TRBJ2-7; D perhaps matches TRBD1 (5 bases). This CDR3 is 13 amino acids long. Germline V gene lookup returns CDR1 SGHTA and CDR2 FQGTGA. With 5 bases removed from V and 0 bases from J, the gap between germline ends came to 8 bases. CDR3 coding DNA: TGTGCCAGCAGCAAGGACAACTCCTACGAGCAGTACTTC. Translated: CASSKDNSYEQYF. Using reference TRBV7-3 and TRBJ2-7 for the parts outside the CDR3, the full variable domain is GAGVSQTPSNKVTEKGKYVELRCDPISGHTALYWYRQSLGQGPEFLIYFQGTGAADDSGLPNDRFFAVRPEGSVSTLKIQRTERGDSAVYLCASSKDNSYEQYFGPGTRLTVT.

V usage is TRBV28 and J usage is TRBJ1-2, with 9 bases fitting TRBD1. In germline, CDR1 is MDHEN, CDR2 SYDVKM. V trimming: 3 bases; J trimming: 1 base; junction bases outside the gene matches: 3. This CDR3 has 15 residues. The CDR3 nucleotides are TGTGCCAGCAGTTTCGGGACAGGGAATAACTATGGCTACACCTTC. Amino acid sequence: CASSFGTGNNYGYTF.

DNA for the CDR3: TGTGCCAGCAGATGGACAGGGGCCCTCGGCTACACCTTC. Protein sequence: CASRWTGALGYTF. The chain uses TRBV6-5 and TRBJ1-2; TRBD1 matches 9 bases. Trimming removed 6 bases from V and 8 bases from J; junction bases left unmatched: 7. Germline V CDR1 and CDR2: MNHEY, SVGAGI. The CDR3 contains 13 residues.

The CDR3 DNA reads as TGCGCCAGCAGCTTGGAAAGCGGGGTAGGGGAGACCCAGTACTTC. It codes for CASSLESGVGETQYF. The chain joins TRBV5-1 to TRBJ2-5, with 7 bases lining up with TRBD2. CDR1 SGHRS and CDR2 YFSETQ come from the germline V gene. CDR3 length: 15 residues. V lost 0 bases to trimming and J lost 5 bases; unmatched junction nucleotides: 7.

The V and J genes are TRBV4-2 and TRBJ1-6, with D possibly being TRBD1 (5 bases). The CDR3 is made up of 17 amino acids. V dropped 4 bases and J dropped 7 bases, with 20 bases sitting between them. Germline CDR1 is LGHNA and CDR2 is YNFKEQ. CDR3 sequence: CASSPYNSGRENSPLHF. DNA for the CDR3: TGTGCCAGCAGCCCCTATAATTCCGGCAGGGAAAATTCACCCCTCCACTTT.

CDR3 DNA sequence: TGTGCCAGCAGCCGAGGGGCGGAGGGCAATGAGCAGTTCTTC. Translation gives CASSRGAEGNEQFF. This chain connects TRBV4-2 to TRBJ2-1; perhaps TRBD2 as D (6 bases). This CDR3 is 14 amino acids long. The germline CDR1 and CDR2 sequences are LGHNA and YNFKEQ. V lost 4 bases to trimming and J lost 6 bases, with 13 bases between them.

V and J are TRBV9 and TRBJ1-2; D uncertain. CDR1 is SGDLS and CDR2 is YYNGEE in the germline V gene. The CDR3 covers 13 residues. V lost 4 bases, J lost 2 bases, and 9 bases lay in between. The CDR3 region is CASSLPGNYGYTF. As DNA, the CDR3 is TGTGCCAGCAGCCTCCCGGGAAACTATGGCTACACCTTC.

The rearrangement links TRBV6-5 to TRBJ2-7, with 8 bases lining up with TRBD2. Losses at the gene ends were 6 bases for V and 2 bases for J; bases not matched to a gene: 6. In germline, CDR1 is MNHEY, CDR2 SVGAGI. CDR3 length equals 14 residues. The DNA of the CDR3 is TGTGCCAGCAGGCGGGCTAGCGGGCCCTACGAGCAGTACTTC. It yields the protein CASRRASGPYEQYF.

This clone was seen a single time. The J gene is TRBJ2-3, the V gene TRBV9; the D gene is possibly TRBD2 (6 bases). The germline V gene encodes CDR1 SGDLS and CDR2 YYNGEE. The V gene lost 4 bases and the J gene lost 0 bases, with 12 bases spanning the gap. The CDR3 consists of 15 residues. The CDR3 is CASSPGGTSTDTQYF. The DNA of the CDR3 is TGTGCCAGCAGCCCCGGGGGTACTAGCACAGATACGCAGTATTTT. Combining the CDR3 with reference TRBV9 and TRBJ2-3 gives the whole variable domain DSGVTQTPKHLITATGQRVTLRCSPRSGDLSVYWYQQSLDQGLQFLIQYYNGEERAKGNILERFSAQQFPDLHSELNLSSLELGDSALYFCASSPGGTSTDTQYFGPGTRLTVL.

The rearrangement uses TRBV4-1 and TRBJ1-1; D may be TRBD1 (5 bases). Germline CDR1 and CDR2: MGHRA and YSYEKL. The length of the CDR3 is 14 residues. V was trimmed by 0 bases and J by 1 base, leaving 6 bases between them. The CDR3 DNA sequence: TGCGCCAGCAGCCAAGATAGGGGGAACACTGAAGCTTTCTTT. It specifies CASSQDRGNTEAFF.

This chain links TRBV5-6 with TRBJ1-2, with TRBD1 matching over 7 bases. Germline lookup yields CDR1 SGHDT and CDR2 YYEEEE. This CDR3 spans 14 amino acids. V was pared by 2 bases and J by 2 bases, with 3 bases of the junction left unmatched. CDR3 nucleotide sequence: TGTGCCAGCAGCTTAGGGGGCGCAAACTATGGCTACACCTTC. This encodes CASSLGGANYGYTF.

In nucleotides, the CDR3 is TGTGCCAGCAGCTCCGGGACTAGCGGGAGATTTTATGAGCAGTTCTTC. Protein product: CASSSGTSGRFYEQFF. V is TRBV7-9 and J is TRBJ2-1; TRBD2 matches at 14 bases. Germline V lookup: CDR1 SEHNR, CDR2 FQNEAQ (reference sequence). The V segment lost 4 bases and the J segment 8 bases; nucleotides outside the gene matches: 7. The CDR3 consists of 16 residues.

The chain carries TRBV7-9 and TRBJ2-7, with a possible D match to TRBD2 (5 bases). V was shortened by 4 bases and J by 3 bases, with 7 bases between the two germline ends. The CDR3 is made up of 12 amino acids. Looked up from germline, CDR1 is SEHNR and CDR2 is FQNEAQ (reference sequence). The CDR3 sequence is CASSSGDYEQYF. CDR3 DNA sequence: TGTGCCAGCAGCTCCGGGGACTACGAGCAGTACTTC.

In its sample, this clone was seen a few times. The chain employs TRBV2 and TRBJ2-5; 8 nucleotides agree with TRBD1. CDR1 is SNHLY and CDR2 is FYNNEI in the germline V gene. The CDR3 spans 16 residues. V shed 2 bases, J shed 3 bases, and the junction held 8 bases outside the gene matches. The CDR3 region has the DNA TGTGCCAGCAGTGAAACTAGACAGGGGTTGGAAGAGACCCAGTACTTC. Encoded protein: CASSETRQGLEETQYF. Full variable domain (outside the CDR3, taken from reference TRBV2 and TRBJ2-5): EPEVTQTPSHQVTQMGQEVILRCVPISNHLYFYWYRQILGQKVEFLVSFYNNEISEKSEIFDDQFSVERPDGSNFTLKIRSTKLEDSAMYFCASSETRQGLEETQYFGPGTRLLVL.

The V gene is TRBV4-1, the J gene TRBJ2-1, with 9 bases that match TRBD2. The J segment lost 6 bases and the V segment lost 4 bases, leaving 16 bases of the junction unmatched. The CDR3 is made up of 18 amino acids. CDR1 is MGHRA and CDR2 is YSYEKL in the germline V gene. The chain's CDR3 is CASSRKPPAGGGFNEQFF. CDR3 bases: TGCGCCAGCAGCCGTAAACCCCCGGCGGGGGGGGGATTCAATGAGCAGTTCTTC.